This T cell receptor beta chain was sequenced in a study of control samples from healthy donors and cancer patients. Sequenced by immunoSEQ multiplex PCR; TCRdb stores in-frame clones only, minus some. The sample shows under 150,000 clones, under 95% of them seen only once. The CDR3 has 15 amino acids. Germline-derived CDR1 and CDR2 are LGHNA and YSLEER. V dropped 6 bases and J dropped 4; count of bases not matched to a gene: 9. The receptor was derived from a man over 45 with head and neck cancer. J is TRBJ2-7 and V is TRBV4-3; 10 nucleotides match TRBD1. Sequencing input: PBMCs. CDR3 residues: CASSYSGTGEYEQYF. Here the CDR3 DNA reads TGCGCCAGCAGTTACTCCGGGACAGGGGAATACGAGCAGTACTTC.